This record looks at one TCR beta chain sequence and its context. Its antigen is unknown. These data come from a study of blood T cells in healthy people across ages. Study-wide findings and caveats: Researchers judged that diversity estimates from one million T cells fell short of true values. It was found that TCR beta diversity correlated strongly with the percentage of naive T cells.

This CDR3 is built from 17 residues. Per the germline V gene, CDR1 is MNHNY and CDR2 is SVGAGI (reference sequence). Trimming stripped 5 bases from V and 2 bases from J, with 21 bases between. Through a sample-barcoded 5' primer and a J-beta primer mix, a second PCR was run for about 6 to 11 cycles. The authors tagged each cDNA molecule using a template-switch adaptor with 12 random nucleotides. TCRdb reprocessed the 5' RACE reads with MiXCR, giving one entry per CDR3 protein. This repertoire shows approximately 1,000,000 distinct CDR3 sequences, around 43% found once; its top ten account for around 18%.

The sequence was collected from a woman aged 55-70 years in good health. The chain recombines TRBV6-6 with TRBJ1-1; tentative D call: TRBD1 (5 bases). The sequenced sample was blood. This chain's CDR3 is CASSRRGVFNLNTEAFF. DNA for the CDR3: TGTGCCAGCAGTCGACGGGGGGTTTTTAATCTAAACACTGAAGCTTTCTTT.